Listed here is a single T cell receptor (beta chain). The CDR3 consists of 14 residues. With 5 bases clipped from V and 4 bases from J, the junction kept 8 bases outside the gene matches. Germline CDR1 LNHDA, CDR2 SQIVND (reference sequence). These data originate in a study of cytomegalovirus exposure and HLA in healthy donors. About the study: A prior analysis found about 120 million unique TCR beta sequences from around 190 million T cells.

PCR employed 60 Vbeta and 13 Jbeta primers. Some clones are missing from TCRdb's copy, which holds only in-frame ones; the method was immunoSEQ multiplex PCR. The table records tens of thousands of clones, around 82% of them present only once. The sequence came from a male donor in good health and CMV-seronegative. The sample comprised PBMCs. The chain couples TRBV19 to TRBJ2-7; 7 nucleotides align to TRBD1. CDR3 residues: CASSRFTGDYEQYF. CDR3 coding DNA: TGTGCCAGTAGTCGCTTCACAGGGGATTACGAGCAGTACTTC. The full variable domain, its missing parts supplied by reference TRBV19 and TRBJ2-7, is DGGITQSPKYLFRKEGQNVTLSCEQNLNHDAMYWYRQDPGQGLRLIYYSQIVNDFQKGDIAEGYSVSREKKESFPLTVTSAQKNPTAFYLCASSRFTGDYEQYFGPGTRLTVT.